These T cell receptor beta chains were read from a single sample in a study of response to subunit inactivated influenza vaccine. TCRdb reanalysed the RT-PCR reads using MiXCR and keeps one entry per CDR3 protein. The table lists some 160,000 distinct CDR3 sequences, approximately 11% of them singletons, with roughly an eighth in the top ten. Sequencing used non-naive T cells sorted from PBMCs, obtained 40 to 50 days after vaccination. These receptor sequences come from a man aged 45-60 years who received an inactivated influenza vaccine. Each CDR3 is given with its conserved first and last residue. The D gene is left open where the match is weak. Only some rows state a clone size, as once, few, many or a class for expanded clones.

j_call: TRBJ2-5
v_call: TRBV12-3/TRBV12-4
d_call: TRBD1
clone_size: many
cdr3_aa: CASSLGQKETQYF
cdr3_nt: TGTGCCAGCAGTTTGGGACAGAAAGAGACCCAGTACTTC

j_call: TRBJ2-2
v_call: TRBV24-1
d_call: -
clone_size: few
cdr3_aa: CATRGTGFTGELFF
cdr3_nt: TGTGCCACTCGAGGTACGGGGTTCACCGGGGAGCTGTTTTTT

j_call: TRBJ2-1
v_call: TRBV4-1
d_call: -
clone_size: few
cdr3_aa: CASSPGQDSYNEQFF
cdr3_nt: TGCGCCAGCAGCCCGGGACAAGACTCCTACAATGAGCAGTTCTTC

j_call: TRBJ1-1
v_call: TRBV6-5
d_call: -
clone_size: -
cdr3_aa: CASSFSLTIGGTEAFF
cdr3_nt: TGTGCCAGCAGTTTCAGTCTCACTATAGGGGGCACTGAAGCTTTCTTT

j_call: TRBJ2-2
v_call: TRBV18
d_call: -
clone_size: few
cdr3_aa: CASSQNANTGELFF
cdr3_nt: TGTGCCAGCTCACAGAACGCGAACACCGGGGAGCTGTTTTTT

j_call: TRBJ1-5
v_call: TRBV6-1
d_call: -
clone_size: few
cdr3_aa: CASSATLGGASSNQPQHF
cdr3_nt: TGTGCCAGCAGTGCTACCCTCGGGGGAGCAAGCAGCAATCAGCCCCAGCATTTT

j_call: TRBJ2-2
v_call: TRBV11-1
d_call: -
clone_size: -
cdr3_aa: CASSPQGNTGELFF
cdr3_nt: TGTGCCAGCAGCCCCCAGGGGAACACCGGGGAGCTGTTTTTT

j_call: TRBJ2-1
v_call: TRBV3-1
d_call: -
clone_size: -
cdr3_aa: CASSQDPTAHNEQFF
cdr3_nt: TGTGCCAGCAGCCAAGATCCCACCGCCCACAATGAGCAGTTCTTC

j_call: TRBJ2-3
v_call: TRBV6-2/TRBV6-3
d_call: -
clone_size: -
cdr3_aa: CASTGDMPSTDTQYF
cdr3_nt: TGTGCCAGCACCGGAGACATGCCAAGCACAGATACGCAGTATTTT

j_call: TRBJ2-1
v_call: TRBV6-1
d_call: TRBD2
clone_size: few
cdr3_aa: CASTLYLSDSGRVNEQFF
cdr3_nt: TGTGCCAGCACCCTGTATTTGTCGGATAGCGGGAGAGTCAATGAGCAGTTCTTC

j_call: TRBJ2-1
v_call: TRBV3-1
d_call: TRBD2
clone_size: few
cdr3_aa: CASFLSLGTSGRAGNNEQFF
cdr3_nt: TGTGCCAGTTTCCTAAGCCTCGGGACTAGCGGGAGGGCGGGGAACAATGAGCAGTTCTTC

j_call: TRBJ2-7
v_call: TRBV5-4
d_call: TRBD2
clone_size: -
cdr3_aa: CASSLSLAGASEQYF
cdr3_nt: TGTGCCAGCAGCTTGAGCCTAGCGGGAGCAAGTGAGCAGTACTTC

j_call: TRBJ1-1
v_call: TRBV12-3/TRBV12-4
d_call: -
clone_size: few
cdr3_aa: CASSLRPQRGGLGEAFF
cdr3_nt: TGTGCCAGCAGTTTAAGACCCCAACGGGGGGGATTAGGTGAAGCTTTCTTT

j_call: TRBJ2-6
v_call: TRBV7-9
d_call: TRBD1
clone_size: -
cdr3_aa: CASSLRTGSNGANVLTF
cdr3_nt: TGTGCCAGCAGCTTGAGGACAGGGTCGAACGGGGCCAACGTCCTGACTTTC

j_call: TRBJ1-2
v_call: TRBV20-1
d_call: -
clone_size: -
cdr3_aa: CSAALMDYGYTF
cdr3_nt: TGCAGTGCTGCCCTCATGGACTATGGCTACACCTTC

j_call: TRBJ2-3
v_call: TRBV5-1
d_call: -
clone_size: many
cdr3_aa: CASRALVADTQYF
cdr3_nt: TGCGCCAGCAGGGCCCTCGTAGCGGATACGCAGTATTTT

j_call: TRBJ2-7
v_call: TRBV27
d_call: -
clone_size: -
cdr3_aa: CASSFGQGGAEQYF
cdr3_nt: TGTGCCAGCAGTTTCGGGCAGGGTGGGGCCGAGCAGTACTTC

j_call: TRBJ2-7
v_call: TRBV3-1
d_call: TRBD1
clone_size: -
cdr3_aa: CASSQEWRQGRSYEQYF
cdr3_nt: TGTGCCAGCAGCCAAGAATGGAGACAGGGTAGATCCTACGAGCAGTACTTC

j_call: TRBJ1-2
v_call: TRBV7-9
d_call: -
clone_size: few
cdr3_aa: CASRSPDSGYTF
cdr3_nt: TGTGCCAGCAGGAGTCCGGACAGTGGCTACACCTTC

j_call: TRBJ2-3
v_call: TRBV11-2
d_call: TRBD1
clone_size: -
cdr3_aa: CASSLDRTGPDTQYF
cdr3_nt: TGTGCCAGCAGCTTAGATCGGACAGGGCCAGATACGCAGTATTTT

j_call: TRBJ2-5
v_call: TRBV20-1
d_call: TRBD2
clone_size: few
cdr3_aa: CSAPSGTGETQYF
cdr3_nt: TGCAGTGCTCCTAGCGGGACTGGTGAGACCCAGTACTTC

j_call: TRBJ1-1
v_call: TRBV7-9
d_call: TRBD1
clone_size: -
cdr3_aa: CASSFRGEEAFF
cdr3_nt: TGTGCCAGCAGCTTCAGGGGGGAGGAAGCTTTCTTT

j_call: TRBJ2-2
v_call: TRBV4-1
d_call: TRBD1
clone_size: many
cdr3_aa: CASSQPSGTGVDTGELFF
cdr3_nt: TGCGCCAGCAGCCAACCTTCCGGGACAGGGGTTGACACCGGGGAGCTGTTTTTT

j_call: TRBJ2-7
v_call: TRBV3-1
d_call: TRBD1
clone_size: -
cdr3_aa: CASSLPGQGPYEQYF
cdr3_nt: TGTGCCAGCAGCCTACCGGGACAGGGGCCCTACGAGCAGTACTTC

j_call: TRBJ1-6
v_call: TRBV11-2
d_call: -
clone_size: many
cdr3_aa: CASSLEKSGSRYNSPLHF
cdr3_nt: TGTGCCAGCAGCTTAGAGAAAAGTGGGTCTCGGTATAATTCACCCCTCCACTTT